One and the same sample provided the 10 T cell receptor beta chains below, sequenced in a study of human T cells and chemical hapten exposure (dated by TCRdb to the early 2020s). This specimen's time point label, per the study, means: pre-sensitization, week 0. The sample's treatment or condition label, in plain terms: therapeutic diphenylcyclopropenone sensitization with weekly scalp DPC. Library generation was performed with RACE. Sequencing was performed on a NextSeq 500. The public reads were quality trimmed at Q25 with fastp and then assembled into clones with MiXCR by TCRdb, keeping productive beta chains. Every distinct CDR3 protein forms one entry, paired with its most common genes and DNA. For this sample the table gives about 39,000 distinct CDR3 sequences, of which approximately 13% were detected only once. The biggest ten clones account for about 5.7% of the sample. This material consisted of whole blood, taken in connection with sensitization to the hapten diphenylcyclopropenone (DPC). The source of these receptors is a woman in her twenties or thirties with alopecia areata. Some clones in this sample may be carry-over from other donors' samples.

This clonotype has a count of ten or more. The chain carries TRBV5-1 and TRBJ2-1; 7 bases map to TRBD2. The CDR3 extends over 15 amino acids. V trimming: 0 bases; J trimming: 1 base; junction bases outside the gene matches: 1. Per the germline V gene, CDR1 is SGHRS and CDR2 is YFSETQ. CDR3 in DNA: TGCGCCAGCAGCTTGGGCGGGAGTTCCTACAATGAGCAGTTCTTC. Protein product: CASSLGGSSYNEQFF.

This clonotype was seen a few times. This chain connects TRBV18 to TRBJ2-7, with TRBD2 matching over 10 bases. CDR3 length equals 15 residues. J lost 5 bases, V lost 2 bases, and 6 bases had no gene match. The germline V gene has CDR1 KGHSH and CDR2 LQKENI. The CDR3 DNA reads TGTGCCAGCTCACCATCTCTAGCGGGAGTCAACGAGCAGTACTTC. Amino acids: CASSPSLAGVNEQYF.

For this clonotype: This may arise from a read error, as a much more abundant clone is one base away. This chain connects TRBV27 to TRBJ2-1; 7 bases are a match to TRBD1. The V gene's germline CDR1 is MNHEY and CDR2 SMNVEV (reference sequence). This CDR3 has 16 residues. This chain's CDR3 is CASSQTRTGLVNKQFF. The CDR3 region has the DNA TGTGCCAGCAGTCAGACCCGGACAGGTCTCGTCAATAAGCAGTTCTTC.

Ten or more counts support this clonotype. The genes are TRBV7-6 and TRBJ1-1; no reliable D call. Germline CDR1 is SGHVS and CDR2 is FNYEAQ. This CDR3 is built from 13 residues. The V end was cut by 1 base, the J end by 5 bases, with 8 bases between. This CDR3 is CASSLEKKTEAFF. The DNA for the CDR3 is TGTGCCAGCAGCTTAGAAAAAAAGACTGAAGCTTTCTTT.

This clonotype was seen ten or more times. The chain employs TRBV15 and TRBJ1-5; D unresolved. V gave up 2 bases and J gave up 5 bases, with 7 bases separating them. This CDR3 is 13 amino acids long. Germline values: CDR1 LNHNV, CDR2 YYDKDF (reference sequence). CDR3 DNA sequence: TGTGCCACCAGCAGATCGTTGGATCAGCCCCAGCATTTT. Protein sequence: CATSRSLDQPQHF.

This chain connects TRBV7-9 to TRBJ1-1; D call uncertain. This CDR3 is built from 13 residues. From germline, CDR1 is SEHNR and CDR2 FQNEAQ (reference sequence). Trimming stripped 0 bases from V and 11 bases from J, with 13 bases between. The DNA of the CDR3 is TGTGCCAGCAGCTTAGCGAATCGAGATGCGGCTTTCTTT. Translation: CASSLANRDAAFF.

This clonotype was picked up a small number of times. V gene TRBV11-3 combines with J gene TRBJ1-1, with D unclear. The CDR3 spans 13 residues. Trimming removed 2 bases from V and 1 base from J, with 5 bases in between. Germline V CDR1 and CDR2: SGHNT, YENEEA. CDR3 region: CASSLNRNTEAFF. The CDR3 DNA sequence: TGTGCCAGCAGCTTAAACCGGAACACTGAAGCTTTCTTT.

The rearrangement uses TRBV28 and TRBJ2-7; 7 positions match TRBD1. V was pared by 11 bases and J by 3 bases, with 13 bases of the junction left unmatched. The CDR3 spans 14 residues. CDR1 and CDR2 (germline): MDHEN, SYDVKM. This CDR3 is CAASPRGTIYEQYF. The CDR3 DNA reads TGTGCCGCCAGCCCCAGGGGGACGATCTACGAGCAGTACTTC.

The chain is built from TRBV20-1 and TRBJ2-5; D is possibly TRBD2 (7 bases). Deletions cut 0 bases from V and 10 bases from J, with 18 bases between. The germline gives CDR1 DFQATT, CDR2 SNEGSKA (reference sequence). The CDR3 runs 14 residues. CDR3 DNA: TGCAGTGCTAGAGATCCAAGGGGGAGGGAGGGCCAGTACTTC. This translates into CSARDPRGREGQYF.

The genes are TRBV11-2 and TRBJ2-1; perhaps D is TRBD1 or TRBD2 (5 bases each). The length of the CDR3 is 12 residues. The germline gives CDR1 SGHAT, CDR2 FQNNGV. Trimming cost V 5 bases and J 12 bases, with 14 bases left between them. Written as DNA, the CDR3 is TGTGCCAGCAGCCGGGACGTCCGAGGGCAGTTCTTC. This gives the protein CASSRDVRGQFF.